The text below deals with one TCR beta chain. What it recognizes is unknown. Samples underwent the assay at deep level. Assay: immunoSEQ multiplex PCR; the TCRdb copy retains only in-frame clones and omits some. The sample includes about 2 million clones, 90% to 95% of them seen just once. Germline loops: CDR1 MDHEN, CDR2 SYDVKM. After removal of 8 bases from V and 2 bases from J, the junction contained 5 bases not matched to a gene. This CDR3 spans 14 amino acids. The data derive from a study of shared clonotypes between healthy human individuals. The study drew all its donors from Caucasian adults living in Nashville, Tennessee. General observations from the study: Donor scarcity curtailed the genetic and exposure-history diversity represented herein.

The sequenced sample was naive CD4+ T cells sorted from blood. Stated subset: CD45RA+ positively selected. This TCR was recovered from a man between 18 and 35 years old in good health. The chain employs TRBV28 and TRBJ2-3; TRBD2 matches 9 bases. The CDR3: CASQSGGNTDTQYF. CDR3 in DNA: TGTGCCAGCCAAAGCGGGGGGAACACAGATACGCAGTATTTT.